The 28 T cell receptor beta chains below all came from one sample that was sequenced in a study of vaccination and CD4 T cells after COVID-19. These receptors' targets are unknown. Once obtained from cultured CD4+ T cells, the DNA was sequenced using the Oncomine TCR Beta short-read assay. One entry per CDR3 protein, called by TCRdb with MiXCR from the PCR reads. Of about 16,000 distinct CDR3 sequences in the sample, about 35% were seen once. Treatment specified: approximately nine-day PBMC culture with coronavirus spike peptide pools or control peptides (ViraFEST assay). Sequenced input: cultured CD4+ T cells from blood. The receptors originated from a human donor with COVID-19.

This clonotype was counted only a few times. This chain links TRBV11-2 with TRBJ1-6; no definite D call. The ends were cut back, 5 bases at V and 7 bases at J, with 15 bases in the middle. Germline values: CDR1 SGHAT, CDR2 FQNNGV. This CDR3 contains 15 residues. The CDR3 region has the DNA TGTGCCAGCAGCCCCCGCACCTCCCTCAATTCACCCCTCCACTTT. This encodes CASSPRTSLNSPLHF. Full variable domain (missing parts from reference TRBV11-2 and TRBJ1-6): EAGVAQSPRYKIIEKRQSVAFWCNPISGHATLYWYQQILGQGPKLLIQFQNNGVVDDSQLPKDRFSAERLKGVDSTLKIQPAKLEDSAVYLCASSPRTSLNSPLHFGNGTRLTVT.

This clonotype was recorded only once. This sequence joins TRBV4-1 and TRBJ1-2, with D possibly TRBD1 on 5 matching bases. V was cut by 1 base and J by 4 bases, with 19 bases left in between. This CDR3 is 17 amino acids long. Germline CDR1 is MGHRA and CDR2 is YSYEKL. CDR3 nucleotides: TGCGCCAGCAGCCAAGTAAAGACAGCCCGTTTGACCTATGGCTACACCTTC. It yields the protein CASSQVKTARLTYGYTF.

The chain carries TRBV25-1 and TRBJ2-1, with D possibly being TRBD1 (6 bases). V dropped 6 bases and J dropped 6 bases, with 15 bases sitting between them. From germline, CDR1 is MGHDK and CDR2 SYGVNS. The CDR3 is 14 amino acids. CDR3 sequence (DNA): TGTGCCAGCAGGACAACCTCCAGGGGCAATGAGCAGTTCTTC. It translates to CASRTTSRGNEQFF. The variable domain in full, with the rest retrieved from reference TRBV25-1 and TRBJ2-1, is EADIYQTPRYLVIGTGKKITLECSQTMGHDKMYWYQQDPGMELHLIHYSYGVNSTEKGDLSSESTVSRIRTEHFPLTLESARPSHTSQYLCASRTTSRGNEQFFGPGTRLTVL.

The rearrangement uses TRBV7-9 and TRBJ2-2; 8 bases are shared with TRBD1. Germline V gene data show CDR1 as SEHNR and CDR2 as FQNEAQ (reference sequence). The length of the CDR3 is 15 residues. V was pared by 6 bases and J by 9 bases, with 12 bases of the junction left unmatched. The chain's CDR3 is CASRRLDRGSRELFF. The DNA of the CDR3 is TGTGCCAGCAGGAGGCTAGACAGGGGAAGCAGGGAGCTGTTTTTT.

The CDR3 loop reads CAWRSGGEGIGQPQHF. The CDR3 DNA reads TGTGCCTGGAGGTCCGGCGGTGAAGGGATAGGTCAGCCCCAGCATTTT. The J gene is TRBJ1-5, the V gene TRBV30; D not resolved. Trimming shortened V by 3 bases and J by 6 bases, and 21 bases separated the two germline ends. CDR3 size: 16 residues. Germline V gene sequence: CDR1 GTSNPN, CDR2 SVGIG (reference sequence).

The genes are TRBV20-1 and TRBJ2-5; D may be TRBD2 (5 bases). This CDR3 comprises 13 residues. Germline loops: CDR1 DFQATT, CDR2 SNEGSKA (reference sequence). With 3 bases removed from V and 5 bases from J, the gap between germline ends came to 13 bases. The CDR3 sequence: CSARGEPSETQYF. For the CDR3, the DNA is TGCAGTGCTAGGGGAGAGCCATCGGAGACCCAGTACTTC.

This clonotype has more than one count but fewer than ten. V and J are TRBV27 and TRBJ1-6; weak D call: TRBD1 (6 bases). CDR1 is MNHEY, CDR2 SMNVEV, per germline (reference sequence). Trimming shortened V by 4 bases and J by 10 bases, and 14 bases separated the two germline ends. The CDR3 is 14 residues long. The CDR3 protein is CASSSDRPPSPLHF. CDR3 coding DNA: TGTGCCAGCAGTTCCGACAGGCCTCCCTCACCCCTCCACTTT.

The chain couples TRBV12-3 or TRBV12-4 to TRBJ1-5; D call uncertain. This CDR3 has 14 residues. Trimming removed 8 bases at V and 0 bases at J, with 11 bases between. CDR3: CASVMGGSNQPQHF. The DNA for the CDR3 is TGTGCCAGCGTTATGGGCGGTAGCAATCAGCCCCAGCATTTT.

The rearrangement uses TRBV6-5 and TRBJ1-2; possible D gene TRBD1, 6 bases. This CDR3 has 13 residues. The germline V gene encodes CDR1 MNHEY and CDR2 SVGAGI. V was trimmed by 2 bases and J by 6 bases, leaving 10 bases between them. The CDR3 spells CASSYTQGNGYTF. CDR3 in DNA: TGTGCCAGCAGTTACACCCAGGGGAATGGCTACACCTTC.

The genes are TRBV19 and TRBJ2-3, with TRBD1 matching 7 bases. CDR1 and CDR2 (germline): LNHDA, SQIVND (reference sequence). There are 15 residues in the CDR3. The trim removed 4 bases at V and 3 bases at J, leaving 7 bases unmatched. The CDR3 nucleotides read TGTGCCAGTAGTACGCCGACAGGGATGACAGATACGCAGTATTTT. Amino acids: CASSTPTGMTDTQYF. Supplemented by reference TRBV19 and TRBJ2-3, the full variable domain reads DGGITQSPKYLFRKEGQNVTLSCEQNLNHDAMYWYRQDPGQGLRLIYYSQIVNDFQKGDIAEGYSVSREKKESFPLTVTSAQKNPTAFYLCASSTPTGMTDTQYFGPGTRLTVL.

This clonotype was picked up a small number of times. This chain links TRBV6-1 with TRBJ2-7, with 10 bases lining up with TRBD1. The CDR3 covers 15 residues. J lost 5 bases, V lost 6 bases, and 10 bases had no gene match. Germline V gives CDR1 MNHNS, CDR2 SASEGT. CDR3 in DNA: TGTGCCAGCAGCAACGCCGGGACAGGGGACCACGAGCAGTACTTC. This translates into CASSNAGTGDHEQYF.

This clonotype was seen more than once but under ten times. The chain couples TRBV7-9 to TRBJ2-5; possible D gene TRBD2, 6 bases. CDR1 and CDR2 (germline): SEHNR, FQNEAQ (reference sequence). The V and J ends lost 5 bases and 2 bases respectively, with 15 bases between them. The CDR3 runs 15 residues. CDR3 bases: TGTGCCAGCAGCGGCGGCGGGGTAGGACAAGAGACCCAGTACTTC. Its translation is CASSGGGVGQETQYF.

This clonotype was found a few times. V usage is TRBV20-1 and J usage is TRBJ1-1; a possible D gene is TRBD1 (6 bases). CDR1 is DFQATT and CDR2 is SNEGSKA in the germline V gene (reference sequence). The CDR3 runs 14 residues. V gave up 1 base and J gave up 4 bases, with 13 bases separating them. CDR3 nucleotide sequence: TGCAGTGCTAGAGGGGTGGGGGCAGGCACTGAAGCTTTCTTT. It is translated as CSARGVGAGTEAFF.

The chain links TRBV20-1 to TRBJ1-5, with D maybe TRBD1 (5 bases). Germline V gene sequence: CDR1 DFQATT, CDR2 SNEGSKA (reference sequence). With 6 bases removed from V and 4 bases from J, the gap between germline ends came to 16 bases. The CDR3 contains 14 residues. The CDR3 here is CSAQGGTANQPQHF. CDR3 nucleotides: TGCAGTGCCCAGGGTGGGACCGCTAATCAGCCCCAGCATTTT.

V and J are TRBV19 and TRBJ1-4; D uncertain. Germline V gene sequence: CDR1 LNHDA, CDR2 SQIVND (reference sequence). This CDR3 region has 15 residues. V lost 2 bases, J lost 5 bases, and 12 bases lay in between. CDR3 amino acids: CASSIFPNGNEKLFF. CDR3 nucleotides: TGTGCCAGTAGTATATTCCCAAACGGGAATGAAAAACTGTTTTTT. Supplemented by reference TRBV19 and TRBJ1-4, the full variable domain reads DGGITQSPKYLFRKEGQNVTLSCEQNLNHDAMYWYRQDPGQGLRLIYYSQIVNDFQKGDIAEGYSVSREKKESFPLTVTSAQKNPTAFYLCASSIFPNGNEKLFFGSGTQLSVL.

The V call is TRBV7-3, the J call TRBJ2-1; maybe TRBD2 (5 bases). This CDR3 comprises 15 residues. Trimming left V 2 bases short and J 6 bases short, with 14 bases between. Germline V gene data show CDR1 as SGHTA and CDR2 as FQGTGA. CDR3 in DNA: TGTGCCAGCAGCTTAGGGCTTCCGGGAACCAATGAGCAGTTCTTC. Protein sequence: CASSLGLPGTNEQFF.

The chain is built from TRBV2 and TRBJ2-5; 12 bases fit TRBD2. V gave up 8 bases and J gave up 9 bases; unmatched junction bases: 10. The CDR3 sequence is 14 residues long. The germline CDR1 and CDR2 sequences are SNHLY and FYNNEI. The CDR3 DNA reads TGTGCCAGCTCTACCCAGGGGACTAGCGGGTCCCAGTACTTC. Residues: CASSTQGTSGSQYF. The whole variable domain, filled in from reference TRBV2 and TRBJ2-5, reads EPEVTQTPSHQVTQMGQEVILRCVPISNHLYFYWYRQILGQKVEFLVSFYNNEISEKSEIFDDQFSVERPDGSNFTLKIRSTKLEDSAMYFCASSTQGTSGSQYFGPGTRLLVL.

The rearrangement links TRBV20-1 to TRBJ2-7; possible D gene TRBD1, 5 bases. The CDR3 covers 14 residues. Trimming cost V 0 bases and J 3 bases, with 12 bases left between them. From germline, CDR1 is DFQATT and CDR2 SNEGSKA (reference sequence). CDR3 sequence: CSARDIRGGYEQYF. As DNA, the CDR3 is TGCAGTGCTAGAGATATAAGGGGTGGCTACGAGCAGTACTTC.

This clonotype was seen more than once but under ten times. This sequence joins TRBV6-1 and TRBJ1-2, with D possibly being TRBD1 (5 bases). The CDR3 covers 14 residues. V was pared by 5 bases and J by 7 bases, with 17 bases between. The germline V gene encodes CDR1 MNHNS and CDR2 SASEGT. The CDR3 sequence: CASSNPPRAFGYTF. For the CDR3, the DNA is TGTGCCAGCAGTAACCCCCCCAGGGCTTTTGGCTACACCTTC.

The V call is TRBV25-1, the J call TRBJ1-6; D might be TRBD1 (5 bases). In germline, CDR1 is MGHDK, CDR2 SYGVNS. The CDR3 covers 13 residues. Between the trimmed V and J ends, which lost 5 bases and 10 bases, there was a span of 12 bases. The CDR3 spells CASSPSGNSPLHF. As DNA, the CDR3 is TGTGCCAGCAGTCCCTCAGGGAACTCACCCCTCCACTTT.

This chain joins TRBV4-3 and TRBJ2-7; 8 nucleotides match TRBD2. This CDR3 is 15 amino acids long. From germline, CDR1 is LGHNA and CDR2 YSLEER. V shed 3 bases, J shed 3 bases, and the junction held 7 bases outside the gene matches. CDR3: CASSHRAGGIYEQYF. CDR3 DNA: TGCGCCAGCAGCCACCGGGCGGGGGGCATCTACGAGCAGTACTTC.

This chain uses TRBV27 with TRBJ1-1; tentatively, D is TRBD1 (6 bases). Germline values: CDR1 MNHEY, CDR2 SMNVEV (reference sequence). V dropped 6 bases and J dropped 6 bases, with 20 bases sitting between them. This CDR3 comprises 15 residues. The CDR3 loop is CASRDMGHRSAEAFF. The CDR3 coding sequence is TGTGCCAGCAGGGACATGGGACACCGATCCGCTGAAGCTTTCTTT.

The table lists this clonotype with a few counts. The rearrangement uses TRBV7-2 and TRBJ2-7; 8 nucleotides agree with TRBD1. V lost 1 base to trimming and J lost 3 bases; unmatched junction nucleotides: 14. CDR1 and CDR2 (germline): SGHTA, FQGNSA. The CDR3 has 18 residues. The chain's CDR3 is CASSLGVSRTGFLYEQYF. CDR3 nucleotide sequence: TGTGCCAGCAGCTTAGGGGTTTCCCGGACAGGGTTTCTCTACGAGCAGTACTTC.

V gene TRBV6-5 combines with J gene TRBJ2-2; D uncertain. CDR3 length equals 16 residues. Germline CDR1 and CDR2: MNHEY and SVGAGI. V lost 0 bases, J lost 0 bases, and 8 bases lay in between. The CDR3: CASSYSRRTNTGELFF. In DNA form, the CDR3 reads TGTGCCAGCAGTTACTCGAGGCGTACGAACACCGGGGAGCTGTTTTTT.

The V and J genes are TRBV28 and TRBJ1-6, with unresolved D. Germline CDR1 is MDHEN and CDR2 is SYDVKM. Between the trimmed V and J ends, which lost 8 bases and 9 bases, there was a span of 17 bases. CDR3 length equals 14 residues. For the CDR3, the DNA is TGTGCCAGCGGATGGTTAGGACTAGGTTCACCCCTCCACTTT. Translating gives CASGWLGLGSPLHF.

The genes are TRBV10-1 and TRBJ1-2, with 7 nucleotides matching TRBD1. The J segment lost 4 bases and the V segment lost 4 bases, leaving 6 bases of the junction unmatched. This CDR3 region has 14 residues. Germline CDR1 is WNHNN and CDR2 is SYGVQD (reference sequence). The CDR3 nucleotides are TGCGCCAGCAGTGTCTTGACAGGGCTCTATGGCTACACCTTC. It is translated as CASSVLTGLYGYTF.

The chain carries TRBV20-1 and TRBJ2-5; D gene unclear. The V and J ends lost 5 bases and 4 bases respectively, with 14 bases between them. Germline assignment: CDR1 DFQATT and CDR2 SNEGSKA (reference sequence). The CDR3 consists of 13 residues. The CDR3 DNA is TGCAGTGCTCGTACAGATCCCGGAGAGACCCAGTACTTC. It yields the protein CSARTDPGETQYF.

This clonotype was detected once. The rearrangement links TRBV10-3 to TRBJ2-5, with D uncertain. There are 15 residues in the CDR3. Germline-derived CDR1 and CDR2 are ENHRY and SYGVKD. V dropped 0 bases and J dropped 0 bases, with 8 bases sitting between them. CDR3: CAISESSRYQETQYF. The CDR3 DNA sequence: TGTGCCATCAGTGAGTCGAGTCGTTACCAAGAGACCCAGTACTTC.